The clone carrying this TCR beta chain has ten or more counts. The antigen is undetermined. The data are from a study of CD8 T cells in ankylosing spondylitis. Study observations and caveats: Both synovial fluid and blood in reactive arthritis had previously been reported to carry some motif variants. Blood from ankylosing spondylitis patients appeared to carry a characteristic eight-variant TCR beta motif.

V was cut by 7 bases and J by 2 bases, with 11 bases left in between. Germline V CDR1 and CDR2: LNHDA, SQIVND (reference sequence). The CDR3 loop spans 14 amino acids. A single record per CDR3 protein comes from TCRdb applying MiXCR to the 5' RACE reads. The table records 150,000 to 200,000 distinct CDR3 sequences, 18% of them present only once. The sample taken for sequencing was blood, either unsorted or a sorted T cell fraction (not recorded which). This rearrangement joins TRBV19 to TRBJ2-2, with D perhaps matching TRBD1 (5 bases). The receptor was isolated from a male donor between 5 and 35 years old with ankylosing spondylitis or in good health (not recorded which). The CDR3 is CASIGGHNTGELFF. DNA for the CDR3: TGTGCCAGTATAGGCGGACACAACACCGGGGAGCTGTTTTTT.